The subject of this entry is one TCR beta chain. The record originates from a study of molecular identifiers for immune sequencing clone quantification. MiXCR was run by TCRdb on the PCR reads, yielding one entry per CDR3 protein. The sample lists approximately 320,000 distinct CDR3 sequences, about 22% occurring once. Germline CDR1 and CDR2: SGHVS and FNYEAQ. Trimming left V 4 bases short and J 3 bases short, with 21 bases between. CDR3 length equals 17 residues. Libraries from naive CD8 cells were generated from roughly 21,000 to 960,000 sorted cells (with 10%, 30% or 50% RNA). V usage is TRBV7-6 and J usage is TRBJ2-5; D might be TRBD1 or TRBD2, each matching 5 bases. The sample was naive CD8+ T cells from blood, with Jurkat cell RNA spiked in. Subset indicated: FACS-sorted CD8+CD4-CCR7+CD45RA+ naive T cells. This clonotype originated in a human donor in good health. Some libraries in this study had Jurkat cell RNA spiked in. CDR3 residues: CASSSIGHRMGEETQYF. The CDR3 coding sequence is TGTGCCAGCAGCTCCATTGGACACCGCATGGGGGAAGAGACCCAGTACTTC.